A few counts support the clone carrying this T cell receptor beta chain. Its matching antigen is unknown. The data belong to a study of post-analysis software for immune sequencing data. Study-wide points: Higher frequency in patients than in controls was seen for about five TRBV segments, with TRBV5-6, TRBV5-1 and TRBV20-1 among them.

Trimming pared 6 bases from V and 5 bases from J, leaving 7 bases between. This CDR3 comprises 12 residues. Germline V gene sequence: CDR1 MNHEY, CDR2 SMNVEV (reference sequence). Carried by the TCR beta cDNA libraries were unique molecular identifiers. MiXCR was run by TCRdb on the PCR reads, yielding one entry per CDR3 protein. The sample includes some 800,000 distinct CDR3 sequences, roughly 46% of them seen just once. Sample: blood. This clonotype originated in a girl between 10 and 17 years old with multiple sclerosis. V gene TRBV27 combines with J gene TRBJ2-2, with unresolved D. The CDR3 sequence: CASSPLTGELFF. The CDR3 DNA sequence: TGTGCCAGCAGCCCTTTAACCGGGGAGCTGTTTTTT.